This T cell receptor beta chain was obtained from a study of blood T cell repertoires in COVID-19 (dated by TCRdb to 2020 to 2021). Regarding the study in general: The collaborator samples originated in the United States, Italy and Spain and spanned the acute and convalescent phases of COVID-19. The sample metadata nearly always contained a de-identified subject ID, COVID-19 status, age in years and sex. The material from the prospective study consisted of cDNA or gDNA derived from T cells, B-cell-depleted T cells, or PBMCs. The dataset comprised deeply sampled blood TCRbeta repertoires from subjects exposed to, actively infected with, or recovered from COVID-19. The repertoires were made available in a free public database intended to serve as a resource for research on the immune response to SARS-CoV-2. Where HLA class I and class II types were available, the types were taken from metadata supplied by the sample provider, not from assay-based typing. Samples came from the ongoing ImmuneRACE study (first 160 participants) plus 1,254 subjects from 6 global collaborators.

Concerning this clone itself: What antigen it recognizes has not been identified. It has no much larger one-base neighbor in the sample; base qualities were not kept.

TCRbeta CDR3 regions were amplified from genomic DNA by means of the immunoSEQ Assay, a bias-controlled multiplex PCR. As for the authors' bioinformatics: The number of nucleated cells in each sample was estimated from the amplification of reference gene primers within the assay. To quantify the absolute abundance of each unique TCRbeta CDR3 rearrangement, sequence reads were collapsed and filtered. Productive Simpson clonality was computed per sample as the square root of Simpson's diversity index over productive rearrangements. TCRdb stores this immuneACCESS table with in-frame sequences only. Part of the clones is absent; in the studies checked, under half of the shortfall reflects unresolved V genes, and no reason is known for the rest. V, J and clone size are taken as reported in that table, and D and trimming were inferred from the DNA itself. The sample has roughly 92,000 clones on record, 90% of them singletons. Of the sample, around 5.1% falls within the top ten clones.

V and J are truncated by 6 bases and 6 bases respectively, leaving an intervening sequence of 9 bases. The CDR3 spans 11 residues, from the cysteine through the phenylalanine. The sequence is cut down to CDR3 DNA, 33 bases in frame from base 1. CDR1 and CDR2 were assigned from the germline V gene (reference sequence) as DFQATT and SNEGSKA. Results and caveats for the whole study, not just this receptor: The quantity of clinical and demographic metadata differed by source and by participant and was supplied without curation.

Whole blood was collected in K2EDTA tubes by collaborating institutions according to the institutions' own protocols. For TCRbeta analysis, collaborators shipped samples in one of three forms: frozen whole blood, isolated PBMCs, or DNA extracted from either of those sample types. Sequencing was performed on peripheral blood. The chain uses TRBV20-1 and TRBJ1-3, with no reliable assignment of the D segment. This receptor was identified in a man between 45 and 60 years old with acute or convalescent COVID-19. The DNA sequence follows: TGCAGTGCGCGCCGTGAAAACACCATATATTTT. This sequence encodes CSARRENTIYF.